This T cell receptor beta chain was recovered during a study of OX40 agonist ivuxolimab in advanced cancers. Study summary: At around 83% male, the cohort had a mean age of roughly 60 years, ranging from about 20 to 90. Study-wide results and limits: In CD8+ T cells, expanded clones were on average more numerous than in CD4+.

The sample holds a few counts of this clone. The antigen remains undetermined. Sequencing was performed with immunoSEQ multiplex PCR; in TCRdb, only in-frame clones are kept and a portion is missing. The top ten hold approximately 2% of the sample, which has about 67,000 clones, 70% to 90% seen once. CDR1 is SGHRS, CDR2 YFSETQ, per germline. V shed 0 bases and J shed 6 bases, with 13 bases lying between them. The CDR3 sequence is 14 residues long. Samples were taken at baseline and on day 1 of cycles 4 and 7. The clonotype comes from an adult with an advanced solid tumor such as melanoma, head and neck, liver or kidney cancer. This chain joins TRBV5-1 and TRBJ2-7; possible D gene TRBD2, 6 bases. Sequenced material: CD4+ or CD8+ T cells sorted from blood, taken in a trial of the OX40 agonist ivuxolimab. The CDR3 reads CASSLGGNWGEQYF. CDR3 coding DNA: TGCGCCAGCAGCTTGGGCGGGAATTGGGGCGAGCAGTACTTC.